The rows below give T cell receptor beta chains drawn from one sample of a study of shared clonotypes between healthy human individuals. Assay: immunoSEQ multiplex PCR; the TCRdb copy retains only in-frame clones and omits some. Among some 1.5 million clones listed, roughly 98% were seen once. The sequencing input was naive CD4+ T cells sorted from blood. All receptors derive from a man under 40 in good health. Each CDR3 is given with its conserved first and last residue. D genes are given only for firm matches. Clone sizes are given selectively: once, few, many, or a class where the clone is expanded.

J gene,D gene,clone size,V gene,CDR3 protein,CDR3 DNA
TRBJ2-3,-,-,TRBV28,CASSLWVDTDTQYF,TGTGCCAGCAGTTTATGGGTAGACACAGATACGCAGTATTTT
TRBJ2-7,TRBD1,once,TRBV9,CASSVANRGVGEQYF,TGTGCCAGCAGCGTAGCCAACAGGGGGGTGGGCGAGCAGTACTTC
TRBJ1-1,TRBD1,-,TRBV28,CASTLVDRGRGTEAFF,TGTGCCAGCACCCTAGTAGACAGGGGGAGGGGGACTGAAGCTTTCTTT
TRBJ2-1,TRBD2,-,TRBV7-2,CASSSGTSAGIRYNEQFF,TGTGCCAGCAGCTCCGGGACTAGTGCCGGAATACGCTACAATGAGCAGTTCTTC
TRBJ2-6,-,-,TRBV29-1,CSVVAGRGANVLTF,TGCAGCGTTGTGGCGGGGCGTGGGGCCAACGTCCTGACTTTC
TRBJ1-2,-,-,TRBV6-5,CASRAAGANYGYTF,TGTGCCAGCAGAGCGGCCGGGGCAAACTATGGCTACACCTTC
TRBJ1-2,-,once,TRBV5-1,CASSPYGIYGYTF,TGCGCCAGCAGCCCGTACGGTATTTATGGCTACACCTTC
TRBJ2-2,-,-,TRBV5-1,CASSYDSTGELFF,TGCGCCAGCAGCTATGACAGCACCGGGGAGCTGTTTTTT
TRBJ2-7,-,-,TRBV5-1,CASSLDRRYEQYF,TGCGCCAGCAGCTTGGATCGCAGGTACGAGCAGTACTTC
TRBJ2-7,-,-,TRBV27,CASSLSRRRPPDEQYF,TGTGCCAGCAGTTTATCCCGGCGGAGGCCTCCTGACGAGCAGTACTTC
TRBJ2-1,-,-,TRBV7-9,CASSFRASYNEQFF,TGTGCCAGCAGCTTTAGGGCCTCCTACAATGAGCAGTTCTTC
TRBJ2-1,-,-,TRBV7-8,CASSLRSGAYNEQFF,TGTGCCAGCAGCTTACGGAGCGGAGCCTACAATGAGCAGTTCTTC
TRBJ1-1,-,-,TRBV28,CASSEIRVGNTEAFF,TGTGCCAGCAGCGAAATACGAGTTGGAAACACTGAAGCTTTCTTT
TRBJ1-1,TRBD1,-,TRBV6-5,CASSPSDRVAFF,TGTGCCAGCAGTCCCAGTGACAGGGTAGCTTTCTTT
TRBJ2-7,-,-,TRBV10-2,CASSEGARGPYEQYF,TGCGCCAGCAGTGAGGGTGCAAGGGGCCCCTACGAGCAGTACTTC
TRBJ1-2,-,-,TRBV27,CASSLRGNDYGYTF,TGTGCCAGCAGTTTACGGGGGAATGACTATGGCTACACCTTC
TRBJ2-3,-,-,TRBV6-5,CASSYSGDGRTDTQYF,TGTGCCAGCAGTTACTCAGGGGACGGACGCACAGATACGCAGTATTTT
TRBJ2-1,-,-,TRBV19,CASTLGWNNEQFF,TGTGCCAGTACCCTAGGGTGGAACAATGAGCAGTTCTTC
TRBJ2-3,-,-,TRBV4-1,CASSQVAPGDTQYF,TGCGCCAGCAGCCAAGTGGCCCCCGGGGATACGCAGTATTTT
TRBJ1-3,-,-,TRBV5-1,CASSLAGGNTIYF,TGCGCCAGCAGCTTGGCCGGTGGAAACACCATATATTTT
TRBJ1-2,-,-,TRBV7-9,CASSSLNGIYGYTF,TGTGCCAGCAGCTCACTCAACGGCATCTATGGCTACACCTTC
TRBJ2-5,-,-,TRBV14,CASSQGAPQYF,TGTGCCAGCAGCCAAGGGGCCCCGCAGTACTTC